These 30 T cell receptor beta chains share one sample of origin, sequenced in a study of blood T cell repertoires in COVID-19. Only in-frame clones appear in the TCRdb table, and some are missing; sequencing was by immunoSEQ multiplex PCR. The sample holds around 200,000 clones; roughly 77% are singletons and the top ten take roughly 5.7%. The sample comprised peripheral blood. These receptors were collected from a woman between 40 and 55 years old with COVID-19, enrolled during active disease.

This rearrangement joins TRBV30 to TRBJ1-2; D is ambiguous. V lost 2 bases, J lost 4 bases, and 5 bases lay in between. This CDR3 has 11 residues. Germline assignment: CDR1 GTSNPN and CDR2 SVGIG (reference sequence). Here the CDR3 reads CAWSTSYGYTF. The CDR3 nucleotides are TGTGCCTGGAGTACCAGCTATGGCTACACCTTC.

The chain uses TRBV27 and TRBJ1-2, with D hard to call. V dropped 6 bases and J dropped 6 bases, with 17 bases sitting between them. In germline, CDR1 is MNHEY, CDR2 SMNVEV (reference sequence). The length of the CDR3 is 14 residues. CDR3 nucleotide sequence: TGTGCCAGCAGCTCCGGCCTCGGGGTCAATGGCTACACCTTC. This codes for CASSSGLGVNGYTF.

Only a few counts were recorded for this clone. This chain links TRBV5-4 with TRBJ2-1, with TRBD1 matching over 9 bases. V lost 4 bases and J lost 6; bases outside the gene matches: 17. The germline V gene has CDR1 SGHNT and CDR2 YYREEE (reference sequence). CDR3 size: 18 residues. CDR3 protein: CASSRWTGDTFSGNEQFF. CDR3 coding DNA: TGTGCCAGCAGCCGATGGACAGGGGACACCTTCTCGGGCAATGAGCAGTTCTTC.

V usage is TRBV18 and J usage is TRBJ1-1; D may be TRBD1 (5 bases). This CDR3 comprises 13 residues. V was shortened by 3 bases and J by 4 bases, with 9 bases between the two germline ends. Per the germline V gene, CDR1 is KGHSH and CDR2 is LQKENI. Written as DNA, the CDR3 is TGTGCCAGCTCACCTGTGCAGGGCACTGAAGCTTTCTTT. This gives the protein CASSPVQGTEAFF.

The chain links TRBV30 to TRBJ2-1, with 13 bases matching TRBD2. J lost 10 bases, V lost 6 bases, and 12 bases had no gene match. Germline V gene data show CDR1 as GTSNPN and CDR2 as SVGIG (reference sequence). The CDR3 totals 15 residues. The CDR3 spells CACTRLAGGTREQFF. CDR3 in DNA: TGTGCCTGTACCCGACTAGCGGGGGGAACTCGCGAGCAGTTCTTC.

This chain connects TRBV7-9 to TRBJ2-7, with D tentatively TRBD1 (6 bases). Germline values: CDR1 SEHNR, CDR2 FQNEAQ (reference sequence). This CDR3 region has 12 residues. The germline V and J ends were trimmed by 5 bases and 2 bases, with 7 bases remaining between them. DNA of the CDR3: TGTGCCAGCAGCGGACAGACCTACGAGCAGTACTTC. Translating gives CASSGQTYEQYF.

Only a few counts were recorded for this clone. In DNA, the CDR3 is TGCGCCAGCAGCTTGGACGGGGATCGCAATCAGCCCCAGCATTTT. Residues: CASSLDGDRNQPQHF. The chain couples TRBV5-1 to TRBJ1-5; no clear D gene. Trimming shortened V by 0 bases and J by 2 bases, and 9 bases separated the two germline ends. The CDR3 has 15 amino acids. The germline gives CDR1 SGHRS, CDR2 YFSETQ. The full variable domain, its missing parts supplied by reference TRBV5-1 and TRBJ1-5, is KAGVTQTPRYLIKTRGQQVTLSCSPISGHRSVSWYQQTPGQGLQFLFEYFSETQRNKGNFPGRFSGRQFSNSRSEMNVSTLELGDSALYLCASSLDGDRNQPQHFGDGTRLSIL.

The V and J genes are TRBV16 and TRBJ1-2, with 10 bases identical to TRBD1. V lost 0 bases and J lost 6; bases outside the gene matches: 1. Germline V lookup: CDR1 KGHSY, CDR2 FQNENV. This CDR3 spans 14 amino acids. CDR3 DNA: TGTGCCAGCAGCCAATCTGGGACAGGGGATGGCTACACCTTC. Amino acids: CASSQSGTGDGYTF. The full variable domain, rest sourced from reference TRBV16 and TRBJ1-2, is GEEVAQTPKHLVRGEGQKAKLYCAPIKGHSYVFWYQQVLKNEFKFLISFQNENVFDETGMPKERFSAKCLPNSPCSLEIQATKLEDSAVYFCASSQSGTGDGYTFGSGTRLTVV.

The rearrangement links TRBV6-5 to TRBJ2-7; TRBD1 might be the D (5 bases). The CDR3 contains 16 residues. V shed 0 bases and J shed 2 bases, with 14 bases lying between them. Germline lookup yields CDR1 MNHEY and CDR2 SVGAGI. The CDR3 is CASSYSFPPGTYEQYF. Here the CDR3 DNA reads TGTGCCAGCAGTTACTCGTTTCCTCCAGGGACCTACGAGCAGTACTTC.

The rearrangement joins TRBV3-1 (or the pseudogene TRBV3-2) to TRBJ2-3; the D is unclear. There are 12 residues in the CDR3. V was trimmed by 0 bases and J by 7 bases, leaving 5 bases between them. Germline V gene lookup returns CDR1 LGHDT and CDR2 YNNKEL (reference sequence). The CDR3 nucleotides read TGTGCCAGCAGCCAAGAAGCATATACGCAGTATTTT. This sequence encodes CASSQEAYTQYF.

The chain couples TRBV5-4 to TRBJ2-6, with 7 positions matching TRBD2. The CDR3 has 15 residues. V gave up 4 bases and J gave up 1 base; unmatched junction bases: 2. Germline loops: CDR1 SGHNT, CDR2 YYREEE (reference sequence). CDR3 in DNA: TGTGCCAGCAGCAGGGAGGGGTCTGGGGCCAACGTCCTGACTTTC. Encoded protein: CASSREGSGANVLTF.

The genes are TRBV7-3 and TRBJ2-3, with 9 positions matching TRBD1. The V gene's germline CDR1 is SGHTA and CDR2 FQGTGA. The CDR3 loop spans 14 amino acids. Trimming cost V 3 bases and J 8 bases; bases outside gene matches: 6. CDR3 DNA: TGTGCCAGCAGCTTTGGGACAGGGATCCGTACGCAGTATTTT. Encoded protein: CASSFGTGIRTQYF.

The chain recombines TRBV7-2 with TRBJ2-2, with D perhaps matching TRBD1 (6 bases). The CDR3 runs 18 residues. Germline assignment: CDR1 SGHTA and CDR2 FQGNSA. V was shortened by 3 bases and J by 0 bases, with 17 bases between the two germline ends. The CDR3 DNA is TGTGCCAGCAGCTTTCGTGCTCCGGGACACACGAACACCGGGGAGCTGTTTTTT. Protein sequence: CASSFRAPGHTNTGELFF.

This chain joins TRBV4-3 and TRBJ1-1; 9 nucleotides line up with TRBD1. Trimming removed 4 bases from V and 0 bases from J; junction bases left unmatched: 9. Germline V lookup: CDR1 LGHNA, CDR2 YSLEER. The CDR3 is 17 residues long. The CDR3 spells CASSRSTGTGLNTEAFF. The CDR3 DNA reads TGCGCCAGCAGCCGGTCCACCGGGACAGGGTTGAACACTGAAGCTTTCTTT.

The chain employs TRBV9 and TRBJ1-1; the D gene is possibly TRBD1 (5 bases). Trimming removed 5 bases at V and 1 base at J, with 9 bases between. Germline CDR1 reads SGDLS; CDR2 reads YYNGEE. This CDR3 is built from 13 residues. CDR3 sequence: CASRGRGNTEAFF. The CDR3 coding sequence is TGTGCCAGCAGGGGGCGAGGGAACACTGAAGCTTTCTTT.

This clone has only one observation. V gene TRBV11-2 combines with J gene TRBJ1-4; D remains ambiguous. Trimming took 0 bases from V and 0 from J, leaving 2 bases between them. CDR3 size: 14 residues. Germline values: CDR1 SGHAT, CDR2 FQNNGV. CDR3 region: CASSLDTTNEKLFF. CDR3 bases: TGTGCCAGCAGCTTAGACACAACTAATGAAAAACTGTTTTTT.

This chain uses TRBV5-1 with TRBJ1-5; perhaps TRBD1 as D (6 bases). Germline V gene sequence: CDR1 SGHRS, CDR2 YFSETQ. There are 14 residues in the CDR3. Trimming left V 3 bases short and J 6 bases short, with 13 bases between. The CDR3, as DNA: TGCGCCAGCAGCTCACAGGGAAGGGGTCAGCCCCAGCATTTT. It is translated as CASSSQGRGQPQHF. The full variable domain, its missing parts supplied by reference TRBV5-1 and TRBJ1-5, is KAGVTQTPRYLIKTRGQQVTLSCSPISGHRSVSWYQQTPGQGLQFLFEYFSETQRNKGNFPGRFSGRQFSNSRSEMNVSTLELGDSALYLCASSSQGRGQPQHFGDGTRLSIL.

The chain couples TRBV5-1 to TRBJ2-5, with a possible D match to TRBD1 (5 bases). V was clipped by 0 bases and J by 1 base, with 13 bases between them. The CDR3 runs 16 residues. CDR1 is SGHRS and CDR2 is YFSETQ in the germline V gene. The CDR3 here is CASSLGAQGTQETQYF. The CDR3 DNA reads as TGCGCCAGCAGCTTGGGGGCCCAGGGAACCCAAGAGACCCAGTACTTC.

This clone was recorded once. The rearrangement uses TRBV5-8 and TRBJ1-5, with D possibly matching TRBD1 (6 bases). V was cut by 7 bases and J by 3 bases, with 14 bases left in between. The CDR3 consists of 14 residues. Germline V gives CDR1 SGHTS, CDR2 YDEGEE. CDR3 coding DNA: TGTGCCAGCTTAAGAGGGGGAAACAATCAGCCCCAGCATTTT. This codes for CASLRGGNNQPQHF.

The chain combines TRBV12-5 with TRBJ2-2, with D possibly being TRBD1 (6 bases). With 4 bases removed from V and 4 bases from J, the gap between germline ends came to 13 bases. This CDR3 region has 15 residues. CDR1 is LGHNT and CDR2 is FRNRAP in the germline V gene. The CDR3 loop is CASGSTDRPTGELFF. The CDR3 DNA follows: TGTGCTAGTGGTTCCACCGACAGGCCCACCGGGGAGCTGTTTTTT.

In this sample, this clone turned up once. CDR3 nucleotides: TGTGCCAGCAGCTTCTTTCGGACAGGGGATCAGCCCCAGCATTTT. Its protein product is CASSFFRTGDQPQHF. The chain couples TRBV5-8 to TRBJ1-5; TRBD1 matches 9 bases. The CDR3 totals 15 residues. Germline loops: CDR1 SGHTS, CDR2 YDEGEE. The ends lost 2 bases at V and 5 bases at J; junction bases unmatched: 5. Full variable domain (missing parts from reference TRBV5-8 and TRBJ1-5): EAGVTQSPTHLIKTRGQQATLRCSPISGHTSVYWYQQALGLGLQFLLWYDEGEERNRGNFPPRFSGRQFPNYSSELNVNALELEDSALYLCASSFFRTGDQPQHFGDGTRLSIL.

This clone was recorded once. The rearrangement joins TRBV9 to TRBJ2-7; 12 positions agree with TRBD2. V shed 3 bases, J shed 3 bases, and the junction held 4 bases outside the gene matches. This CDR3 is built from 15 residues. CDR1 and CDR2 from the germline V gene are SGDLS and YYNGEE. The CDR3 DNA sequence: TGTGCCAGCAGCGCCGGGGGACTAGCGGGCTACGAGCAGTACTTC. Encoded protein: CASSAGGLAGYEQYF. The whole variable domain, remainder taken from reference TRBV9 and TRBJ2-7, is DSGVTQTPKHLITATGQRVTLRCSPRSGDLSVYWYQQSLDQGLQFLIQYYNGEERAKGNILERFSAQQFPDLHSELNLSSLELGDSALYFCASSAGGLAGYEQYFGPGTRLTVT.

This sequence joins TRBV3-1 (or the pseudogene TRBV3-2) and TRBJ2-3; D is unclear. The CDR3 runs to 11 residues. Germline CDR1 LGHDT, CDR2 YNNKEL (reference sequence). The V gene lost 5 bases and the J gene lost 2 bases, with 2 bases spanning the gap. The DNA of the CDR3 is TGTGCCAGCAGCTACACAGATACGCAGTATTTT. Translated, it gives CASSYTDTQYF.

The CDR3 region is CASKTANTEAFF. CDR3 sequence (DNA): TGTGCCAGCAAGACAGCGAACACTGAAGCTTTCTTT. V and J are TRBV11-2 and TRBJ1-1, with D possibly TRBD1 on 5 matching bases. Germline lookup yields CDR1 SGHAT and CDR2 FQNNGV. Trimming shortened V by 7 bases and J by 1 base, and 7 bases separated the two germline ends. The CDR3 spans 12 residues.

This chain joins TRBV6-5 and TRBJ2-7, with 8 bases aligning to TRBD2. J was trimmed by 5 bases and V by 4 bases; bases with no gene match: 10. The CDR3 contains 15 residues. Germline lookup yields CDR1 MNHEY and CDR2 SVGAGI. CDR3 region: CASSLLGAGEHEQYF. The DNA of the CDR3 is TGTGCCAGCAGTTTATTGGGAGCGGGGGAACACGAGCAGTACTTC.

V gene TRBV27 combines with J gene TRBJ1-1; 9 bases line up with TRBD1. The CDR3 loop spans 15 amino acids. Germline values: CDR1 MNHEY, CDR2 SMNVEV (reference sequence). With V trimmed by 2 bases and J by 9 bases, 10 bases remained unmatched. Here the CDR3 reads CASSLEADRGKKAFF. CDR3 coding DNA: TGTGCCAGCAGTTTAGAAGCCGACAGGGGGAAAAAAGCTTTCTTT.

This clone was detected a few times. CDR3 residues: CASSLGRDRGGYEQYF. For the CDR3, the DNA is TGTGCCAGCAGCCTAGGACGCGACAGGGGAGGGTACGAGCAGTACTTC. This chain links TRBV3-1 (or the pseudogene TRBV3-2) with TRBJ2-7; a weak D match, TRBD1 (8 bases). The CDR3 extends over 16 amino acids. Trimming removed 4 bases at V and 4 bases at J, with 20 bases between. Germline V gene lookup returns CDR1 LGHDT and CDR2 YNNKEL (reference sequence).

This chain uses TRBV27 with TRBJ1-2, with 9 bases aligning to TRBD1. The germline gives CDR1 MNHEY, CDR2 SMNVEV (reference sequence). This CDR3 is 15 amino acids long. Losses at the gene ends were 6 bases for V and 0 bases for J; bases not matched to a gene: 5. CDR3 coding DNA: TGTGCCAGCAGGAAACAGGGGGCCGCTAACTATGGCTACACCTTC. Residues: CASRKQGAANYGYTF.

The chain links TRBV28 to TRBJ1-4; weak D call: TRBD1 (5 bases). Per germline, CDR1 MDHEN and CDR2 SYDVKM. This CDR3 is built from 15 residues. The ends were cut back, 7 bases at V and 6 bases at J, with 18 bases in the middle. CDR3 bases: TGTGCCAGCAACCGTGGAGGGTCGGGGGATGAAAAACTGTTTTTT. Translated, it gives CASNRGGSGDEKLFF.

The V and J genes are TRBV30 and TRBJ2-5; D is ambiguous. Trimming left V 2 bases short and J 3 bases short, with 7 bases between. The CDR3 is 12 residues long. The germline CDR1 and CDR2 sequences are GTSNPN and SVGIG (reference sequence). The CDR3: CAWSRQEETQYF. For the CDR3, the DNA is TGTGCCTGGAGTCGGCAGGAAGAGACCCAGTACTTC.